The rows below give T cell receptor beta chains drawn from one sample of a study of OX40 agonist ivuxolimab in advanced cancers. Some clones are missing from TCRdb's copy, which holds only in-frame ones; the method was immunoSEQ multiplex PCR. This repertoire shows some 69,000 clones, more than 85% found once; its top ten account for 0.3%. Sequences were derived from CD4+ or CD8+ T cells sorted from blood, sampled in a trial of the OX40 agonist ivuxolimab. All receptors come from an adult with an advanced solid tumor such as melanoma, head and neck, liver or kidney cancer. CDR3s include the opening cysteine and the closing phenylalanine or tryptophan. D genes are given only for firm matches. Expanded clones get a size class; other rows say once, few or many, or leave the size out.

D: NA
V: TRBV7-9
size: once
J: TRBJ2-7
DNA: TGTGCCAGCAGCTTCTCGGGACAAAGCTCCTACGAGCAGTACTTC
CDR3: CASSFSGQSSYEQYF

D: NA
V: TRBV15
size: once
J: TRBJ1-2
DNA: TGTGCCACCAGCCCCAGAGGCGGGGTTGGGGGGTATGGCTACACCTTC
CDR3: CATSPRGGVGGYGYTF

D: NA
V: TRBV2
size: NA
J: TRBJ2-7
DNA: TGTGCCAGCTGGGGGGTGAAGTCCGAGCAGTACTTC
CDR3: CASWGVKSEQYF

D: NA
V: TRBV6-1
size: NA
J: TRBJ1-1
DNA: TGTGCCAGCAGTGATGCCATGTTTGATGGGAACACTGAAGCTTTCTTT
CDR3: CASSDAMFDGNTEAFF

D: NA
V: TRBV20-1
size: NA
J: TRBJ2-7
DNA: TGCAGTGCTGGGGACTACGAGCAGTACTTC
CDR3: CSAGDYEQYF

D: NA
V: TRBV27
size: NA
J: TRBJ2-7
DNA: TGTGCCAGCAGTATTAGCCATGGCTCCTACGAGCAGTACTTC
CDR3: CASSISHGSYEQYF

D: NA
V: TRBV9
size: NA
J: TRBJ1-2
DNA: TGTGCCAGCAGCGTAGGTGGGGTATATGGCTACACCTTC
CDR3: CASSVGGVYGYTF

D: NA
V: TRBV7-9
size: NA
J: TRBJ1-1
DNA: TGTGCCAGCAGCTCCCCTCCGGGGGAGGCGAACACTGAAGCTTTCTTT
CDR3: CASSSPPGEANTEAFF

D: TRBD2
V: TRBV19
size: NA
J: TRBJ2-3
DNA: TGTGCCAGTAGTATCGGAGGACTAGCGGGAGATATAGCAGATACGCAGTATTTT
CDR3: CASSIGGLAGDIADTQYF

D: TRBD1
V: TRBV10-3
size: NA
J: TRBJ1-1
DNA: TGTGCCATCAGACGACAGGGGACTGAAGCTTTCTTT
CDR3: CAIRRQGTEAFF

D: NA
V: TRBV9
size: NA
J: TRBJ1-2
DNA: TGTGCCAGCGGAGGGTTCCCTAACTATGGCTACACCTTC
CDR3: CASGGFPNYGYTF

D: NA
V: TRBV28
size: NA
J: TRBJ2-6
DNA: TGTGCCAGCAGTTGGGAAAGGGGGAGACCTGGGGCCAACGTCCTGACTTTC
CDR3: CASSWERGRPGANVLTF

D: TRBD2
V: TRBV29-1
size: NA
J: TRBJ2-3
DNA: TGCAGCGTTGGGGTCCTAGCGGGAGTTGTAGATACGCAGTATTTT
CDR3: CSVGVLAGVVDTQYF

D: TRBD2
V: TRBV19
size: NA
J: TRBJ2-7
DNA: TGTGCCAGTAGTATGCTAGCGGGGACCTACGAGCAGTACTTC
CDR3: CASSMLAGTYEQYF

D: TRBD1
V: TRBV19
size: NA
J: TRBJ1-1
DNA: TGTGCCAGCCGGGACAGGGGGAACACTGAAGCTTTCTTT
CDR3: CASRDRGNTEAFF

D: NA
V: TRBV5-5
size: NA
J: TRBJ2-6
DNA: TGTGCCAGCAGCCCGATGGACAGAGCCCTCTCTGGGGCCAACGTCCTGACTTTC
CDR3: CASSPMDRALSGANVLTF

D: TRBD2
V: TRBV7-6
size: NA
J: TRBJ2-1
DNA: TGTGCCAGCAGCTTAGATAGTAGCGGGAGGCCTGAGCAGTTCTTC
CDR3: CASSLDSSGRPEQFF

D: TRBD2
V: TRBV30
size: NA
J: TRBJ2-3
DNA: TGTGCCTGGAGGCAAGCGGGAGACGCCACAGATACGCAGTATTTT
CDR3: CAWRQAGDATDTQYF

D: TRBD1
V: TRBV15
size: NA
J: TRBJ1-4
DNA: TGTGCCACCAGCGTCCCTAGGACAGGGGCGAATGAAAAACTGTTTTTT
CDR3: CATSVPRTGANEKLFF

D: NA
V: TRBV28
size: medium-sized
J: TRBJ2-2
DNA: TGTGCCAGCAGTCTAAACCGGGCCACTCGAGGCGGGGAGCTGTTTTTT
CDR3: CASSLNRATRGGELFF

D: NA
V: TRBV19
size: NA
J: TRBJ1-4
DNA: TGTGCCAGTAGTATAGGGGGCGCAGAAAAACTGTTTTTT
CDR3: CASSIGGAEKLFF

D: NA
V: TRBV28
size: NA
J: TRBJ1-2
DNA: TGTGCCAGCAGTTTCTACTTAAAGGGCTACACCTTC
CDR3: CASSFYLKGYTF

D: NA
V: TRBV10-3
size: NA
J: TRBJ2-7
DNA: TGTGCCATCAGTGGGGGGCCGATAGGGAGTGAGCAGTACTTC
CDR3: CAISGGPIGSEQYF

D: NA
V: TRBV21-1
size: NA
J: TRBJ2-3
DNA: TGTGCCAGCAGCTACCCAGAGGGGAGCCGAGATACGCAGTATTTT
CDR3: CASSYPEGSRDTQYF

D: NA
V: TRBV6-1
size: once
J: TRBJ1-2
DNA: TGTGCCAGCAGTGTGGAGGGAAAGGGTAACTATGGCTACACCTTC
CDR3: CASSVEGKGNYGYTF

D: NA
V: TRBV28
size: NA
J: TRBJ2-7
DNA: TGTGCCAGCAGTTTCGCACTGGTAGAGCAGTACTTC
CDR3: CASSFALVEQYF

D: NA
V: TRBV10-3
size: NA
J: TRBJ1-4
DNA: TGTGCCACCGCTTCTCCCCCCCGGAGTGAAAAACTGTTTTTT
CDR3: CATASPPRSEKLFF

D: NA
V: TRBV5-1
size: NA
J: TRBJ2-5
DNA: TGCGCCAGCAGCAAATCGGGACTTACAATCACTCAAGAGACCCAGTACTTC
CDR3: CASSKSGLTITQETQYF

D: TRBD1
V: TRBV9
size: NA
J: TRBJ1-1
DNA: TGTGCCAGCAGCGAAAGCCTCGGGACAGGGTTTACTGAAGCTTTCTTT
CDR3: CASSESLGTGFTEAFF

D: TRBD1
V: TRBV28
size: few
J: TRBJ1-1
DNA: TGTGCCAGCAGGCTGCATTCACAGGGGGCGCCTCCAGCTTTCTTT
CDR3: CASRLHSQGAPPAFF

D: TRBD1
V: TRBV19
size: NA
J: TRBJ1-1
DNA: TGTGCCAGTAGTATTCGGGACAGGGTAACCACTGAAGCTTTCTTT
CDR3: CASSIRDRVTTEAFF

D: TRBD2
V: TRBV5-4
size: NA
J: TRBJ2-5
DNA: TGTGCCAGCAGCTCCCGGTTGGGGGAGGGGCAAGAGACCCAGTACTTC
CDR3: CASSSRLGEGQETQYF

D: NA
V: TRBV29-1
size: NA
J: TRBJ1-1
DNA: TGCAGCGCCGGAGAGGGGGGAGGGACTGAAGCTTTCTTT
CDR3: CSAGEGGGTEAFF

D: TRBD1
V: TRBV7-9
size: NA
J: TRBJ2-2
DNA: TGTGCCAGCAGCCAGGGACAGGGCAACACCGGGGAGCTGTTTTTT
CDR3: CASSQGQGNTGELFF

D: TRBD1
V: TRBV10-3
size: NA
J: TRBJ2-1
DNA: TGTGCCATCAGTGAGTCAGAGAGATCAGGACAGGGTGATGAGCAGTTCTTC
CDR3: CAISESERSGQGDEQFF

D: NA
V: TRBV6-1
size: NA
J: TRBJ1-5
DNA: TGTGCCAGCAGTAAAGTTAGCAATCAGCCCCAGCATTTT
CDR3: CASSKVSNQPQHF

D: NA
V: TRBV6-5
size: NA
J: TRBJ1-1
DNA: TGTGCCAGCAGTTACGCAGCTATGAACACTGAAGCTTTCTTT
CDR3: CASSYAAMNTEAFF

D: TRBD1
V: TRBV19
size: NA
J: TRBJ2-4
DNA: TGTGCCAGTAGTTCACCCGACAGGGGCAACATTCAGTACTTC
CDR3: CASSSPDRGNIQYF

D: NA
V: TRBV9
size: NA
J: TRBJ2-1
DNA: TGTGCCAGCAGCGTAGGCCGTGGGTTGGGCGGTCAAGGTGAGCAGTTCTTC
CDR3: CASSVGRGLGGQGEQFF

D: NA
V: TRBV9
size: NA
J: TRBJ2-1
DNA: TGTGCCAGCAGCGCGGGGGTTACGTACAATGAGCAGTTCTTC
CDR3: CASSAGVTYNEQFF

D: NA
V: TRBV7-6
size: NA
J: TRBJ2-7
DNA: TGTGCCAGCAGCTCAGGATCTGGCGAGCAGTACTTC
CDR3: CASSSGSGEQYF

D: NA
V: TRBV28
size: NA
J: TRBJ2-3
DNA: TGTGCCAGCAGTTTATCAGGGCGCACAGATACGCAGTATTTT
CDR3: CASSLSGRTDTQYF

D: TRBD1
V: TRBV5-1
size: once
J: TRBJ2-2
DNA: TGCGCCAGCAGCTGGGGACAGGTCACCGGGGAGCTGTTTTTT
CDR3: CASSWGQVTGELFF

D: NA
V: TRBV12-5
size: once
J: TRBJ1-3
DNA: TGTGCTAGTGGTTTGTTCCTGGGCCGTGACGGACCCTCTGGAAACACCATATATTTT
CDR3: CASGLFLGRDGPSGNTIYF

D: TRBD1
V: TRBV28
size: few
J: TRBJ2-1
DNA: TGTGCCAGCAGACCCAAGTTGACAGGGTTCTACAATGAGCAGTTCTTC
CDR3: CASRPKLTGFYNEQFF

D: TRBD1
V: TRBV7-9
size: NA
J: TRBJ2-7
DNA: TGTGCCAGCAGCCCACAGGGGCCCTACGAGCAGTACTTC
CDR3: CASSPQGPYEQYF

D: NA
V: TRBV6-1
size: NA
J: TRBJ2-7
DNA: TGTGCCAGCAGTGGATACAGGGGGGGAAGCTCCTACGAGCAGTACTTC
CDR3: CASSGYRGGSSYEQYF

D: NA
V: TRBV5-4
size: NA
J: TRBJ1-6
DNA: TGTGCCAGCAGCTTGAGACTCCCACTAAATTCACCCCTCCACTTT
CDR3: CASSLRLPLNSPLHF

D: NA
V: TRBV11-2
size: NA
J: TRBJ2-1
DNA: TGTGCCAGCAGCTTAGATTTGGGGGGTGAGCAGTTCTTC
CDR3: CASSLDLGGEQFF

D: TRBD1
V: TRBV18
size: NA
J: TRBJ2-7
DNA: TGTGCCAGCTCGCGGACAGGGGGCCACGAGCAGTACTTC
CDR3: CASSRTGGHEQYF

D: NA
V: TRBV5-5
size: NA
J: TRBJ1-5
DNA: TGTGCCAGCAGCCCTTGGACAGTTTATAGCAATCAGCCCCAGCATTTT
CDR3: CASSPWTVYSNQPQHF

D: TRBD2
V: TRBV7-9
size: NA
J: TRBJ2-2
DNA: TGTGCCAGCAGCTTCGGGAGGACAAACACCGGGGAGCTGTTTTTT
CDR3: CASSFGRTNTGELFF

D: TRBD2
V: TRBV10-2
size: NA
J: TRBJ2-7
DNA: TGCGCCAGCAGAAGGAGCGGGAGAGAATACGAGCAGTACTTC
CDR3: CASRRSGREYEQYF

D: TRBD1
V: TRBV27
size: NA
J: TRBJ2-6
DNA: TGTGCCAGCAGTTCCGACAGGGGAGTGAGAGGGGCCAACGTCCTGACTTTC
CDR3: CASSSDRGVRGANVLTF

D: NA
V: TRBV7-9
size: NA
J: TRBJ2-7
DNA: TGTGCCAGCGGGGGCAGGTTCTACGAGCAGTACTTC
CDR3: CASGGRFYEQYF